The clone carrying this T cell receptor (beta chain) was seen many times. As yet, its antigen is unknown. Inclusion characteristics of ophthalmopathy patients comprised a Clinical Activity Score of at least 3, a NOSPECS grade of at least 4, and duration under 3 months. Investigators excluded patients with uncontrolled infection, other autoimmune disease, pregnancy or lactation. The data originate from a study of T cells in Graves' hyperthyroidism and ophthalmopathy. Overall study: Peripheral blood sampling occurred at initial diagnosis, before any treatment. Study outcomes and limitations: Peripheral blood also featured most of the thyroid clonotypes expanded above 0.001.

What was amplified from RNA transcripts were TCR beta CDR3 regions. Using the HTBI primer set, a first-round RT-PCR was run on the TCR CDR3. TCRdb passed the multiplex PCR reads through MiXCR, listing each CDR3 protein once. The sample has more than 350,000 distinct CDR3 sequences, 12% to 15% seen once. The sequenced sample consisted of blood. The TCR sequence derives from a woman aged 55-70 years with Graves' ophthalmopathy.

The CDR3 region is CASSQLAGEFYNEQFF. The CDR3 coding sequence is TGTGCCAGCAGCCAACTAGCGGGAGAGTTCTACAATGAGCAGTTCTTC. The gene calls are TRBV11-1 and TRBJ2-1, with TRBD2 matching 11 bases. This CDR3 comprises 16 residues. The J segment lost 3 bases and the V segment lost 5 bases, leaving 6 bases of the junction unmatched. Germline V lookup: CDR1 SGHAT, CDR2 FQDESV (reference sequence).